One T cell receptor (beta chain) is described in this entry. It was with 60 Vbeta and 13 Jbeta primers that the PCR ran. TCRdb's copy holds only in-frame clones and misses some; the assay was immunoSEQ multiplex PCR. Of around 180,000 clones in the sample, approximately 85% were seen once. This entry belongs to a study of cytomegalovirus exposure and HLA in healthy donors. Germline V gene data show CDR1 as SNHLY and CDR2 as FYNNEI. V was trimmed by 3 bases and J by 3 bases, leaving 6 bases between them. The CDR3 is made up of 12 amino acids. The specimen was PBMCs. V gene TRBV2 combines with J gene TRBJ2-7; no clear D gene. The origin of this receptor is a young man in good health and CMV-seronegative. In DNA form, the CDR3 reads TGTGCCAGCAGTGACCGAGGCTACGAGCAGTACTTC. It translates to CASSDRGYEQYF.